The text below deals with one TCR beta chain. Its target is not known. Method: immunoSEQ multiplex PCR; TCRdb's copy keeps in-frame clones and lacks some. Among tens of thousands of clones listed, 82% were seen once. The data originate from a study of a mutant IDH1 vaccine in newly diagnosed glioma. Looking at the study overall: Treated patients, averaging roughly 40 years, were around 62% male and about 40% female. Antecedent treatment encompassed radiotherapy, temozolomide, or their combination; the majority received both.

Time point in this sample: baseline, week 1 (first vaccination visit). The treatment denotes: pre-vaccination baseline after standard-of-care therapy. Donors' newly diagnosed IDH1-mutant WHO grade 3 or 4 astrocytomas lacked nuclear ATRX. Findings and limits, study-wide: Induction of immune responses by the vaccine occurred in 93.3% of patients.

The sequence was obtained from a man under 40 with glioma. The sequencing here drew on PBMCs, taken from a glioma patient treated with radiotherapy, temozolomide or both.

The CDR3, as DNA: TGTGCCAGTACCCCGACAGGGAATGGGGCCAACGTCCTGACTTTC. This translates into CASTPTGNGANVLTF. The rearrangement links TRBV19 to TRBJ2-6, with TRBD1 matching 7 bases. Germline lookup yields CDR1 LNHDA and CDR2 SQIVND (reference sequence). The CDR3 has 15 residues. V dropped 7 bases and J dropped 3; count of bases not matched to a gene: 6. Complete variable domain (other parts from reference TRBV19 and TRBJ2-6): DGGITQSPKYLFRKEGQNVTLSCEQNLNHDAMYWYRQDPGQGLRLIYYSQIVNDFQKGDIAEGYSVSREKKESFPLTVTSAQKNPTAFYLCASTPTGNGANVLTFGAGSRLTVL.